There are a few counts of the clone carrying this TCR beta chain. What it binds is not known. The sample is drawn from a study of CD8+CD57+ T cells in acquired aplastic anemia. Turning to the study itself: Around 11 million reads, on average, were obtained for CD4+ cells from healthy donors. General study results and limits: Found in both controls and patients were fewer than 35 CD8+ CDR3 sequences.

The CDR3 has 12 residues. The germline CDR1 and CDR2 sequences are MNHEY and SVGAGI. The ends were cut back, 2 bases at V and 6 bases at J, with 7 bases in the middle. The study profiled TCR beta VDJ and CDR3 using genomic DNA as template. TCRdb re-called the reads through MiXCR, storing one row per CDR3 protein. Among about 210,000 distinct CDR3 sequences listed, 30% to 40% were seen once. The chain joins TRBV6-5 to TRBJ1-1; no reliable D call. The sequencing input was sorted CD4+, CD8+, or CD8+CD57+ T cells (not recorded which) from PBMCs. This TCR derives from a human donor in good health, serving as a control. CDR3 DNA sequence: TGTGCCAGCAGTTACATGGGTGCTGAAGCTTTCTTT. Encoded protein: CASSYMGAEAFF.